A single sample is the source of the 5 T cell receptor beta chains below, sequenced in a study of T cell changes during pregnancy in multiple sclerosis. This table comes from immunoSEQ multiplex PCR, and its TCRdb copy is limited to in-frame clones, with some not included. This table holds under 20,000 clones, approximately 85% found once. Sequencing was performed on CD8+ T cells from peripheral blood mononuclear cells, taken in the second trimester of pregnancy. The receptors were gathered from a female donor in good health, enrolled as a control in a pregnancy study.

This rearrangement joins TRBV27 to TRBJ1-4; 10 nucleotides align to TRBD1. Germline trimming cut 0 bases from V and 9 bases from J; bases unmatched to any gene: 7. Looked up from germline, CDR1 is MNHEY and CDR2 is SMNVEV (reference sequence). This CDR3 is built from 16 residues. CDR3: CASSLSTGGAFKKLFF. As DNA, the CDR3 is TGTGCCAGCAGTTTATCGACAGGGGGCGCATTTAAAAAACTGTTTTTT.

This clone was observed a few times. The CDR3 loop is CASSQEMFGGLQEAGELFF. DNA of the CDR3: TGCGCCAGCAGCCAAGAAATGTTCGGGGGGCTCCAAGAGGCCGGGGAGCTGTTTTTT. The chain joins TRBV4-3 to TRBJ2-2, with D perhaps matching TRBD2 (7 bases). Deletions cut 0 bases from V and 6 bases from J, with 23 bases between. CDR1 and CDR2 from the germline V gene are LGHNA and YSLEER. The CDR3 contains 19 residues.

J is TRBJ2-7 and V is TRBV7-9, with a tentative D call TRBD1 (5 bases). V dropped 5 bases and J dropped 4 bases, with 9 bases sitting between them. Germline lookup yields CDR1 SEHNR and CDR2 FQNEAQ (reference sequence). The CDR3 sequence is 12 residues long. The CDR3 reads CASSQTGYEQYF. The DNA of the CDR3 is TGTGCCAGCAGCCAAACAGGTTACGAGCAGTACTTC.

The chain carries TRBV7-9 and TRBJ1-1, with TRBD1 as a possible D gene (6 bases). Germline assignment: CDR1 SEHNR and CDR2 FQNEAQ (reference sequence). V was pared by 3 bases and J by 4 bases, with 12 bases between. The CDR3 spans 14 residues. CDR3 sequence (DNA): TGTGCCAGCAGCTTGGGGGGGCGAGTCACTGAAGCTTTCTTT. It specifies CASSLGGRVTEAFF.

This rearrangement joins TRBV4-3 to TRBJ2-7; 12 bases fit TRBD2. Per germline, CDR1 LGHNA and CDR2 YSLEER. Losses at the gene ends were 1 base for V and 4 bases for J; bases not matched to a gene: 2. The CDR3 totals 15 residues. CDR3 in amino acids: CASSQGTSGGYEQYF. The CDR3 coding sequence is TGCGCCAGCAGCCAAGGAACTAGCGGGGGGTACGAGCAGTACTTC.